This T cell receptor (beta chain) was observed in a study of T cells in Graves' hyperthyroidism and ophthalmopathy (dated by TCRdb to between 2018 and 2021). For the study in its entirety: Peripheral blood was sampled at the time of initial diagnosis, prior to any treatment. TCR V-J signatures able to tell the groups apart were searched for in a discovery cohort of around 95 patients, of whom approximately 40 had Graves' ophthalmopathy and roughly 59 had stable Graves' hyperthyroidism. Whether ophthalmopathy could be predicted prospectively was tested in an independent validation cohort made up of approximately 19 hyperthyroidism patients plus 17 patients who later progressed to ophthalmopathy. For training and testing, the 100 or so patients in the discovery cohort were randomly divided in a 7:3 ratio. Thyroid tissue and blood T-cell repertoires from about six Graves' hyperthyroidism patients were also compared in the study. Following sampling, methimazole starting at 30 mg daily was given to hyperthyroidism patients, and high-dose intravenous methylprednisolone was given to ophthalmopathy patients. The paper reports TCR Vbeta CDR3 sequencing of approximately 130 peripheral blood samples: around 41 ophthalmopathy, roughly 80 hyperthyroidism and 17 progressor patients. The paper's findings and limits, for the study overall: No statistical method was used to fix the sample size in advance, and group allocation was not hidden from the investigators. In validation, progression to ophthalmopathy was predicted by the model with roughly 69% sensitivity and roughly 76% specificity, a median of about 6.8 months before onset. Most expanded thyroid clonotypes (frequency above 0.001) were also found in blood, which suggests that blood repertoires may mirror thyroid immune responses. A 13 V-J signature model separated ophthalmopathy from stable hyperthyroidism, with 87.88% sensitivity and roughly 84% specificity in cross-validation and 80%/75% in testing.

TCR beta CDR3 regions were amplified from RNA transcripts. The TCR CDR3 was subjected to a first round of RT-PCR using the HTBI primer set and the Qiagen OneStep RT-PCR kit. Libraries were constructed in a second round of multiplex PCR, after which size selection and purification were performed. The libraries were sequenced on an Illumina HiSeq2000 using paired-end 100 bp reads. For the original study's pipeline: Raw data were processed with SOAPnuke, discarding reads with adapters, uncalled bases, mean Phred below 15, or no exact constant-primer or identifier match. High-quality paired reads were merged using COPE v1.2.5, and each unique nucleotide sequence was defined as a clonotype. MiTCR v1.1 was used to align clonotypes to the IMGT TRBV, TRBD and TRBJ reference segments. The analysis included only V-J combinations with a frequency above 0.0001, which together covered more than 99% of the repertoires. A TCS score was defined as the ratio between F50 (clonal expansion) and ExV (chaos), using BLOSUM62-based TCRdist between CDR3 peptides within each V-J. Welch's t-statistics and random forest reduced approximately 520 V-J features to 10 to 15, which were used in a naive Bayes classifier (R e1071). TCRdb's own reprocessing of the public reads used fastp at Q25 and MiXCR and kept productive beta chains. Rows merge per CDR3 protein into single entries with the most common DNA and genes. The V and J calls and clone size come from TCRdb's table, not from the authors' own analysis. This sample comprises about 320,000 distinct CDR3 sequences, 15% to 20% of them detected only once. Around a third of the sample is in the top ten clones.

The CDR3, cysteine through phenylalanine, is 13 amino acids long. Only the CDR3 portion is preserved as DNA: 39 bases, with reading frame beginning at the first base. CDR1 is given as SQVTM and CDR2 as ANQGSEA, both from the germline V gene. Germline trimming amounts to 4 bases on V and 7 bases on J, with 7 as the count of junction bases outside the gene matches. Stable Graves' hyperthyroidism was defined as no progression to ophthalmopathy during 18 months of follow-up. Hyperthyroidism patients were aged 18 to 65 years and newly diagnosed, with disease duration of less than 2 months. Exclusion was applied to patients with uncontrolled infections, other autoimmune diseases, pregnancy or lactation. Diagnoses were based on clinical symptoms, serum thyroxine and TRAb, thyroid ultrasound and orbital computed tomography. PBMCs were isolated from 7.5 to 10 ml of fresh peripheral blood by Ficoll-Paque density gradient centrifugation. Total RNA was extracted using Trizol reagent, and RNA quality was assessed on an Agilent 2100 Bioanalyzer.

Of note for this clonotype: The specificity of this receptor is unknown. The record has no base qualities; no much larger clone is one base away.

Recombination joined TRBV29-1 with TRBJ2-1, with 7 central nucleotides matching TRBD1. Input material: blood. The TCR comes from a man aged 25-40 years with Graves' hyperthyroidism. The sequenced DNA: TGCAGCGTTGGGGACAGCTTCAATAATGAGCAGTTCTTC. It encodes CSVGDSFNNEQFF.